Below, 18 T cell receptor beta chains from the same sample are listed, as sequenced in a study of blood T cell repertoires in COVID-19. Clones were read by immunoSEQ multiplex PCR, and TCRdb kept only the in-frame ones, dropping some. This sample has tens of thousands of clones; about 89% occur once, and the top ten carry 4% to 5.5%. Sequenced: peripheral blood. These receptors were collected from a man in his fifties or sixties with active COVID-19.

The gene calls are TRBV6-5 and TRBJ2-7; 12 positions agree with TRBD2. This CDR3 contains 15 residues. V dropped 6 bases and J dropped 4; count of bases not matched to a gene: 7. CDR1 and CDR2 (germline): MNHEY, SVGAGI. CDR3 DNA sequence: TGTGCCAGCAGCTTACTAGCGGGAGGCGGTTACGAGCAGTACTTC. Its protein is CASSLLAGGGYEQYF.

The V call is TRBV29-1, the J call TRBJ2-3, with 7 bases aligning to TRBD2. This CDR3 has 17 residues. V gave up 4 bases and J gave up 0 bases; unmatched junction bases: 13. Germline CDR1 SQVTM, CDR2 ANQGSEA. The CDR3: CSVGGSANLTSTDTQYF. The CDR3 coding sequence is TGCAGCGTTGGCGGGAGCGCAAATCTTACTAGCACAGATACGCAGTATTTT.

The J gene is TRBJ2-5, the V gene TRBV24-1; 11 bases agree with TRBD2. The V and J ends lost 1 base and 4 bases, in that order; junction bases with no gene match: 4. CDR1 is KGHDR and CDR2 is SFDVKD in the germline V gene. This CDR3 has 16 amino acids. The CDR3 spells CATSDFGTSGGETQYF. The CDR3 DNA reads TGTGCCACCAGTGATTTTGGGACTAGCGGTGGAGAGACCCAGTACTTC.

CDR3 coding DNA: TGTGCCAGCAGCTTGGCAGGGGGAGGAAATTCACCCCTCCACTTT. Amino acids: CASSLAGGGNSPLHF. The chain combines TRBV5-4 with TRBJ1-6, with 7 bases identical to TRBD1. This CDR3 contains 15 residues. J was trimmed by 7 bases and V by 0 bases; bases with no gene match: 4. The germline CDR1 and CDR2 sequences are SGHNT and YYREEE (reference sequence).

This chain uses TRBV24-1 with TRBJ2-7; perhaps TRBD2 as D (5 bases). V lost 3 bases and J 5 bases, leaving 13 bases between the germline ends. Germline CDR1 is KGHDR and CDR2 is SFDVKD. The CDR3 is 14 amino acids. In DNA form, the CDR3 reads TGTGCCACCAGTGATCTAATTCCCGGGGACGAGCAGTACTTC. Translating gives CATSDLIPGDEQYF.

This CDR3 is CASSTQGSLRNTEAFF. The CDR3, as DNA: TGTGCCAGTAGTACACAGGGGAGCCTTAGGAACACTGAAGCTTTCTTT. The chain links TRBV19 to TRBJ1-1; 7 positions match TRBD1. Germline values: CDR1 LNHDA, CDR2 SQIVND (reference sequence). The junction had 9 bases not matched to a gene; V was cut back by 4 bases and J by 1 base. This CDR3 comprises 16 residues.

V is TRBV7-2 and J is TRBJ2-1, with 7 nucleotides matching TRBD1. The CDR3 sequence is 13 residues long. From germline, CDR1 is SGHTA and CDR2 FQGNSA. Unmatched junction bases numbered 3, after V lost 3 bases and J lost 7 bases. CDR3: CASSLSTGNEQFF. CDR3 DNA: TGTGCCAGCAGCTTGTCGACAGGGAATGAGCAGTTCTTC.

This chain connects TRBV10-3 to TRBJ1-2; 7 bases are a match to TRBD1. The CDR3 length is 13 residues. V trimming: 2 bases; J trimming: 8 bases; junction bases outside the gene matches: 5. Germline V gene data show CDR1 as ENHRY and CDR2 as SYGVKD. CDR3 sequence reads: CAISELQGIGYTF. The CDR3 nucleotides are TGTGCCATCAGTGAGCTACAGGGGATCGGCTACACCTTC.

The chain joins TRBV4-1 to TRBJ2-7; possibly TRBD1 for D (7 bases). The CDR3 totals 14 residues. The V end lost 2 bases, the J end lost 7 bases, and 15 bases lay between the germline ends. CDR1 is MGHRA, CDR2 YSYEKL, per germline. CDR3 loop: CASSQTGVAGEQYF. The CDR3 nucleotides are TGCGCCAGCAGCCAAACAGGGGTGGCGGGAGAGCAGTACTTC.

V and J are TRBV5-8 and TRBJ2-3; D gene ambiguous. The CDR3 runs to 13 residues. Germline loops: CDR1 SGHTS, CDR2 YDEGEE. Between the trimmed V and J ends, which lost 0 bases and 6 bases, there was a span of 8 bases. Here the CDR3 DNA reads TGTGCCAGCAGCTTGGGCTTTACTGATACGCAGTATTTT. Amino acids: CASSLGFTDTQYF.

This chain links TRBV19 with TRBJ1-5, with D perhaps TRBD1 (5 bases). Germline V CDR1 and CDR2: LNHDA, SQIVND (reference sequence). Trimming removed 7 bases from V and 6 bases from J, with 16 bases in between. The CDR3 covers 14 residues. The CDR3 nucleotides are TGTGCCAGTAACCCCATGGGAGGGGTTCAGCCCCAGCATTTT. It codes for CASNPMGGVQPQHF. Supplemented by reference TRBV19 and TRBJ1-5, the full variable domain reads DGGITQSPKYLFRKEGQNVTLSCEQNLNHDAMYWYRQDPGQGLRLIYYSQIVNDFQKGDIAEGYSVSREKKESFPLTVTSAQKNPTAFYLCASNPMGGVQPQHFGDGTRLSIL.

This clone was recorded only once. CDR3 residues: CASSLGGRRSPLHF. CDR3 DNA sequence: TGTGCCAGCAGCTTGGGGGGGCGGAGGTCGCCCCTCCACTTT. This chain uses TRBV5-5 with TRBJ1-6, with a possible D match to TRBD1 (6 bases). The ends were cut back, 0 bases at V and 13 bases at J, with 14 bases in the middle. Per the germline V gene, CDR1 is SGHKS and CDR2 is YYEKEE (reference sequence). This CDR3 is built from 14 residues.

The chain's CDR3 is CASSHGLAVAYEQYF. The CDR3 DNA reads as TGTGCCAGCAGTCATGGACTAGCGGTTGCCTACGAGCAGTACTTC. V gene TRBV6-5 combines with J gene TRBJ2-7; TRBD2 agrees at 10 bases. Germline CDR1 MNHEY, CDR2 SVGAGI. This CDR3 contains 15 residues. V lost 5 bases, J lost 2 bases, and 6 bases stayed unmatched.

The V call is TRBV7-9, the J call TRBJ1-3, with 9 nucleotides matching TRBD1. Trimming removed 5 bases from V and 0 bases from J; junction bases left unmatched: 8. The CDR3 is 17 residues long. Germline loops: CDR1 SEHNR, CDR2 FQNEAQ (reference sequence). In nucleotides, the CDR3 is TGTGCCAGCAGCAAGGGACAGGGAACCAACTCTGGAAACACCATATATTTT. It specifies CASSKGQGTNSGNTIYF.

The rearrangement links TRBV9 to TRBJ2-5; TRBD2 matches 15 bases. CDR1 and CDR2 from the germline V gene are SGDLS and YYNGEE. This CDR3 has 16 amino acids. Trimming cost V 3 bases and J 5 bases; bases outside gene matches: 5. CDR3 sequence: CASSGTSGRARETQYF. The CDR3 DNA reads as TGTGCCAGCAGCGGGACTAGCGGGAGGGCCCGGGAGACCCAGTACTTC.

CDR3 in DNA: TGTGCCAGCAGTCGGACAGGGGTCCTTCACAATGAGCAGTTCTTC. Its protein is CASSRTGVLHNEQFF. This sequence joins TRBV6-6 and TRBJ2-1, with TRBD1 matching 9 bases. V shed 5 bases, J shed 5 bases, and the junction held 7 bases outside the gene matches. The germline V gene has CDR1 MNHNY and CDR2 SVGAGI (reference sequence). The CDR3 loop spans 15 amino acids.

This clone was picked up a small number of times. This sequence joins TRBV28 and TRBJ1-5; D unclear. The germline V gene encodes CDR1 MDHEN and CDR2 SYDVKM. CDR3 length: 17 amino acids. V gave up 2 bases and J gave up 1 base, with 15 bases separating them. The CDR3 DNA follows: TGTGCCAGCAGTTTACGCTCATCAGGTACAAGCAATCAGCCCCAGCATTTT. This codes for CASSLRSSGTSNQPQHF.

The CDR3 DNA follows: TGTGCCAGCAGCTTAAGGGAGACTAGCGGATCCGAGCAGTACTTC. It is translated as CASSLRETSGSEQYF. The rearrangement uses TRBV11-2 and TRBJ2-7; TRBD2 matches at 9 bases. The CDR3 spans 15 residues. After removal of 2 bases from V and 6 bases from J, the junction contained 8 bases not matched to a gene. CDR1 is SGHAT and CDR2 is FQNNGV in the germline V gene.